These 8 T cell receptor beta chains share one sample of origin, sequenced in a study of blood T cell repertoires in COVID-19. Here immunoSEQ multiplex PCR was the method, and the copy in TCRdb shows in-frame clones only, minus some. The table shows 200,000 to 300,000 clones, with about 88% occurring only once. The sequenced sample was peripheral blood. The receptors were gathered from a woman aged 60-75 years with COVID-19, enrolled during active disease.

The chain is built from TRBV30 and TRBJ2-1; 7 positions agree with TRBD2. V was pared by 0 bases and J by 2 bases, with 4 bases of the junction left unmatched. The germline V gene has CDR1 GTSNPN and CDR2 SVGIG (reference sequence). This CDR3 comprises 15 residues. The CDR3 is CAWSVELATYNEQFF. In DNA, the CDR3 is TGTGCCTGGAGTGTAGAACTAGCGACCTACAATGAGCAGTTCTTC.

This clone was recorded once. CDR3: CASSFGPQGRTNEKLFF. The CDR3 nucleotides read TGTGCCAGCAGCTTTGGACCTCAAGGGAGAACTAATGAAAAACTGTTTTTT. The chain has TRBV5-4 and TRBJ1-4, with D hard to call. The CDR3 has 17 amino acids. V lost 2 bases and J 1 base, leaving 15 bases between the germline ends. Germline V lookup: CDR1 SGHNT, CDR2 YYREEE (reference sequence).

The chain has TRBV24-1 and TRBJ2-1, with 9 nucleotides matching TRBD2. The trim removed 4 bases at V and 10 bases at J, leaving 4 bases unmatched. CDR3 length equals 13 residues. In germline, CDR1 is KGHDR, CDR2 SFDVKD. The chain's CDR3 is CATSEPGLAEQFF. Written as DNA, the CDR3 is TGTGCCACCAGTGAACCGGGACTAGCAGAGCAGTTCTTC.

This rearrangement joins TRBV13 to TRBJ2-7, with a possible D match to TRBD2 (5 bases). Germline CDR1 is PRHDT and CDR2 is FYEKMQ (reference sequence). CDR3 size: 14 residues. V lost 6 bases and J 4 bases, leaving 16 bases between the germline ends. CDR3 residues: CASSPRTGMYEQYF. As DNA, the CDR3 is TGTGCCAGCAGTCCTAGGACGGGAATGTACGAGCAGTACTTC.

In this sample, this clone turned up many times. The chain employs TRBV28 and TRBJ2-2, with 11 bases that match TRBD2. Germline V CDR1 and CDR2: MDHEN, SYDVKM. The CDR3 totals 15 residues. The J segment lost 5 bases and the V segment lost 5 bases, leaving 4 bases of the junction unmatched. CDR3 region: CASSTIAGGTGELFF. The CDR3 nucleotides are TGTGCCAGCAGTACAATAGCGGGAGGGACCGGGGAGCTGTTTTTT.

The chain combines TRBV5-1 with TRBJ1-4; TRBD1 agrees at 9 bases. V trimming: 4 bases; J trimming: 7 bases; junction bases outside the gene matches: 11. This CDR3 spans 16 amino acids. The V gene's germline CDR1 is SGHRS and CDR2 YFSETQ. The CDR3 sequence is CASSQTGTGRSEKLFF. DNA for the CDR3: TGCGCCAGCAGCCAGACCGGGACAGGGAGGAGTGAAAAACTGTTTTTT.

This chain uses TRBV5-1 with TRBJ2-5; TRBD1 matches at 11 bases. The germline CDR1 and CDR2 sequences are SGHRS and YFSETQ. The trim removed 4 bases at V and 0 bases at J, leaving 5 bases unmatched. The CDR3 extends over 16 amino acids. The CDR3 sequence is CASSAGTGGYQETQYF. In nucleotides, the CDR3 is TGCGCCAGCAGCGCGGGGACAGGGGGGTACCAAGAGACCCAGTACTTC.

J is TRBJ2-3 and V is TRBV6-5, with 7 bases lining up with TRBD2. The CDR3 runs 16 residues. Trimming cost V 0 bases and J 7 bases; bases outside gene matches: 10. Germline V gives CDR1 MNHEY, CDR2 SVGAGI. DNA of the CDR3: TGTGCCAGCAGTTACTCGGGGGGTCGGGGGGTATATACGCAGTATTTT. It codes for CASSYSGGRGVYTQYF.